The 8 T cell receptor beta chains given below trace back to one sample, sequenced in a study of T cell clusters in autoimmune cytopenias. Each sample's input was 250 ng genomic DNA, some 38,000 genome equivalents. TRB rearrangements were amplified by touch-down multiplex PCR with mixed TRB-A/B primers. TCRdb re-called the multiplex PCR reads, yielding one record per CDR3 amino acid sequence without DNA. Its table records some 6,000 distinct CDR3 sequences. In addition, the sample was reused for a study of T cell repertoires in aging, cancer and after chemotherapy.

Sequenced sample: peripheral blood. The receptors derive from a human donor in good health.

By frequency, this clonotype registers medium-sized. The rearrangement uses TRBV6-2 or TRBV6-3 and TRBJ2-6. The CDR3 totals 18 residues. Germline V gene data show CDR1 as MNHEY and CDR2 as SVGEGT. The CDR3 loop is CASSAVGTEVSGANVLTF.

The chain links TRBV6-9 to TRBJ1-1; the TCRdb D gene call, TRBD1, has no DNA to confirm it. Germline V gene sequence: CDR1 MNHGY, CDR2 SVAAGI. The CDR3 is 14 amino acids. CDR3 in amino acids: CASSETGWNTEAFF.

This clonotype ranks as medium-sized (0.01 to 0.1%) in terms of frequency. V usage is TRBV5-4 and J usage is TRBJ1-1; the D gene TCRdb calls, TRBD1, cannot be checked with no DNA. The CDR3 consists of 14 residues. CDR1 SGHNT and CDR2 YYREEE come from the germline V gene (reference sequence). CDR3 amino acids: CASSWGGQNTEAFF.

This clonotype counts as medium-sized by frequency. The V gene is TRBV6-5, the J gene TRBJ2-1; TCRdb returns TRBD2, unconfirmable since there is no DNA. The CDR3 is made up of 16 amino acids. Per germline, CDR1 MNHEY and CDR2 SVGAGI. CDR3 sequence: CASSYGGLAASNEQFF.

The chain employs TRBV5-1 and TRBJ2-5; TCRdb's D call of TRBD1 is untestable without DNA. Germline V CDR1 and CDR2: SGHRS, YFSETQ. The CDR3 runs to 16 residues. The CDR3 region is CASSGDRGTLQETQYF.

The chain combines TRBV7-9 with TRBJ1-2. Germline-derived CDR1 and CDR2 are SEHNR and FQNEAQ (reference sequence). This CDR3 region has 15 residues. CDR3 loop: CASSLVSGPSYGYTF.

The rearrangement links TRBV18 to TRBJ2-4; TCRdb proposes TRBD1, but this gene call is untestable without DNA. The length of the CDR3 is 16 residues. CDR1 is KGHSH and CDR2 is LQKENI in the germline V gene. The CDR3 here is CASSRDTAGLWDIQYF.

Frequency places this clonotype as medium-sized. This chain uses TRBV27 with TRBJ2-1. CDR1 is MNHEY, CDR2 SMNVEV, per germline (reference sequence). The CDR3 covers 11 residues. Here the CDR3 reads CASRSSYEQFF.